Listed below are T cell receptor beta chains from one sample, sequenced in a study of blood T cell repertoires in COVID-19. The protocol was immunoSEQ multiplex PCR, while the TCRdb copy is restricted to in-frame clones and leaves out a portion. The sample has about 150,000 clones, roughly 84% seen once. Sequencing was carried out using peripheral blood. These receptors were collected from a man between 18 and 29 years old with active or convalescent COVID-19. Each CDR3 is given with its conserved first and last residue. D genes are given only for firm matches. Rows give clone size only sometimes, using once, few, many, or a class for an expanded clone.

abundance	v_gene	len	j_gene	d_gene	CDR3nt	CDR3aa
once	TRBV6-5	15	TRBJ1-4	.	TGTGCCAGCAGCGGTGTGGGGCACGGAAGGGAAAAACTGTTTTTT	CASSGVGHGREKLFF
.	TRBV7-7	13	TRBJ2-5	.	TGTGCTAGCAGCCCTGGTAGTTGGGAGACCCAGTACTTC	CASSPGSWETQYF
.	TRBV7-9	15	TRBJ1-5	.	TGTGCCAGCAGCTTAGGCGACAGGCCCAATCAGCCCCAGCATTTT	CASSLGDRPNQPQHF
.	TRBV7-2	15	TRBJ2-1	TRBD2	TGTGCCAGCAGCACCCAGTGGGGGGCGGGAGGTGAGCAGTTCTTC	CASSTQWGAGGEQFF
.	TRBV7-9	18	TRBJ1-1	TRBD1	TGTGCCAGCAGCTTAGCCTGGACGGGACAGGGGGCGAACACTGAAGCTTTCTTT	CASSLAWTGQGANTEAFF
.	TRBV19	14	TRBJ2-1	TRBD2	TGTGCCAGTAGGGGACTAGCGGCTAGCAATGAGCAGTTCTTC	CASRGLAASNEQFF
.	TRBV4-1	17	TRBJ2-2	.	TGCGCCAGCAGTACCCCCCCTCGGACACCGAACACCGGGGAGCTGTTTTTT	CASSTPPRTPNTGELFF
.	TRBV2	14	TRBJ1-1	.	TGTGCCAGCAGTGGGACAGCTAGGCACACTGAAGCTTTCTTT	CASSGTARHTEAFF
.	TRBV18	13	TRBJ2-2	.	TGTGCCAGCTCACCGACAGACACCGGGGAGCTGTTTTTT	CASSPTDTGELFF
.	TRBV5-1	16	TRBJ2-7	TRBD1	TGCGCCAGCAGCCCGATTACGACAGGGGCCAGCTACGAGCAGTACTTC	CASSPITTGASYEQYF
few	TRBV6-5	14	TRBJ2-2	TRBD1	TGTGCCAGCAGGAGGACAGGGGACACCGGGGAGCTGTTTTTT	CASRRTGDTGELFF
.	TRBV5-1	15	TRBJ1-2	TRBD1	TGCGCCAGCAGCTTAGGAACAGGGGCGCGGTATGGCTACACCTTC	CASSLGTGARYGYTF
once	TRBV28	14	TRBJ1-2	TRBD1	TGTGCCAGCAAAGACCCAGGGGGAATCTATGGCTACACCTTC	CASKDPGGIYGYTF
.	TRBV9	15	TRBJ2-3	.	TGTGCCAGCATTAAGGGGACTTCCCCCACAGATACGCAGTATTTT	CASIKGTSPTDTQYF
once	TRBV28	17	TRBJ2-7	TRBD2	TGTGCCAGCCGAAAGGACCGAAGCGGGAGGAGGTTGTACGAGCAGTACTTC	CASRKDRSGRRLYEQYF
.	TRBV7-3	13	TRBJ2-1	.	TGTGCCAGCAGCCCGACCCGGGGTGGGTTCCAGTTCTTC	CASSPTRGGFQFF
.	TRBV21-1	21	TRBJ1-6	.	TGTGCCAGCAGCAAAGTCCCACTGGACAGCCGACCACCTAACTATAATTCACCCCTCCACTTT	CASSKVPLDSRPPNYNSPLHF
many	TRBV5-4	13	TRBJ2-5	.	TGTGCCAGCAGCCTAGACTACCAAGAGACCCAGTACTTC	CASSLDYQETQYF
.	TRBV9	15	TRBJ1-4	.	TGTGCCAGCAGCGTAGATTTAGATTCGAATGAAAAACTGTTTTTT	CASSVDLDSNEKLFF
.	TRBV2	14	TRBJ2-5	.	TGTGCCAGCAGTTCCGGGACACTACAAGAGACCCAGTACTTC	CASSSGTLQETQYF
.	TRBV14	16	TRBJ2-1	TRBD1	TGTGCCAGCAGCCGGACAGGGGGCACGTTTCGTGATGAGCAGTTCTTC	CASSRTGGTFRDEQFF
.	TRBV2	15	TRBJ2-1	TRBD2	TGTGCCAGCAGTGAAGGCGGGAGCTCCTACAATGAGCAGTTCTTC	CASSEGGSSYNEQFF
.	TRBV3-1/TRBV3-2	15	TRBJ2-6	.	TGTGCCAGCAGCTCCGACTACTCTGGGGCCAACGTCCTGACTTTC	CASSSDYSGANVLTF
.	TRBV19	13	TRBJ1-5	.	TGTGCCAGCAACTACGAGGCACATCAGCCCCAGCATTTT	CASNYEAHQPQHF
.	TRBV5-4	18	TRBJ1-1	TRBD1	TGTGCCAGCAGCTTGAGGTTGGGGCAGGGGGCTGGGGGGACTGAAGCTTTCTTT	CASSLRLGQGAGGTEAFF